The next 32 T cell receptor beta chains were all read from a single sample in a study of cytomegalovirus exposure and HLA in healthy donors. Sequencing used immunoSEQ multiplex PCR; TCRdb keeps in-frame clones, though not all of them. The sample carries tens of thousands of clones, roughly nine tenths recorded once. The specimen was PBMCs. The receptors derive from a man aged 18 to 29 in good health and CMV-seronegative.

V usage is TRBV6-5 and J usage is TRBJ2-2; no definite D call. The CDR3 spans 14 residues. V lost 1 base to trimming and J lost 6 bases, with 9 bases between them. Germline assignment: CDR1 MNHEY and CDR2 SVGAGI. CDR3 sequence: CASSYYAASGELFF. In DNA form, the CDR3 reads TGTGCCAGCAGTTACTATGCGGCATCCGGGGAGCTGTTTTTT.

In its sample, this clone was seen a few times. This chain's CDR3 is CASSPRQEGTEAFF. In DNA, the CDR3 is TGTGCCAGCAGCCCCCGACAGGAAGGAACTGAAGCTTTCTTT. This chain uses TRBV7-9 with TRBJ1-1; TRBD1 might be the D (6 bases). Per the germline V gene, CDR1 is SEHNR and CDR2 is FQNEAQ (reference sequence). The germline V and J ends were trimmed by 5 bases and 5 bases, with 15 bases remaining between them. CDR3 length equals 14 residues.

The chain carries TRBV4-2 and TRBJ2-1; 9 positions agree with TRBD2. CDR1 LGHNA and CDR2 YNFKEQ come from the germline V gene. V trimming: 1 base; J trimming: 2 bases; junction bases outside the gene matches: 0. CDR3 length: 15 residues. CDR3 nucleotide sequence: TGTGCCAGCAGCCAAGGACTAGCGGCCTACAATGAGCAGTTCTTC. This sequence encodes CASSQGLAAYNEQFF.

This chain links TRBV15 with TRBJ1-4, with D unclear. V was cut by 5 bases and J by 3 bases, with 13 bases left in between. Per germline, CDR1 LNHNV and CDR2 YYDKDF (reference sequence). There are 15 residues in the CDR3. CDR3 amino acids: CATSDNRTPNEKLFF. CDR3 sequence (DNA): TGTGCCACCAGCGATAACCGAACACCTAATGAAAAACTGTTTTTT.

The rearrangement joins TRBV28 to TRBJ2-7; D uncertain. Between the trimmed V and J ends, which lost 7 bases and 4 bases, there was a span of 14 bases. Germline loops: CDR1 MDHEN, CDR2 SYDVKM. The CDR3 spans 13 residues. The CDR3 here is CASNTSPVYEQYF. CDR3 DNA: TGTGCCAGCAATACCTCCCCAGTTTACGAGCAGTACTTC.

The chain joins TRBV28 to TRBJ2-7; the D gene is possibly TRBD1 (7 bases). The ends were cut back, 7 bases at V and 2 bases at J, with 15 bases in the middle. Germline V gene sequence: CDR1 MDHEN, CDR2 SYDVKM. The CDR3 has 14 amino acids. The CDR3 protein is CASTTTGTPYEQYF. The CDR3 region has the DNA TGTGCCAGCACCACGACAGGGACTCCCTACGAGCAGTACTTC.

J is TRBJ1-3 and V is TRBV27; a possible D gene is TRBD1 (5 bases). The V and J ends lost 4 bases and 1 base respectively, with 11 bases between them. The germline V gene encodes CDR1 MNHEY and CDR2 SMNVEV (reference sequence). The CDR3 is 15 amino acids. CDR3 in DNA: TGTGCCAGCAGTTCCAGGGTTAATTCTGGAAACACCATATATTTT. As protein: CASSSRVNSGNTIYF.

This chain uses TRBV4-3 with TRBJ2-1, with D possibly being TRBD2 (5 bases). This CDR3 spans 17 amino acids. CDR1 and CDR2 (germline): LGHNA, YSLEER. Trimming took off 4 bases at V and 10 bases at J, with 26 bases between the two ends. The CDR3 sequence is CASSPRVAGGSWREQFF. The CDR3 nucleotides are TGCGCCAGCAGCCCCCGAGTTGCAGGAGGATCTTGGAGAGAGCAGTTCTTC.

V usage is TRBV5-1 and J usage is TRBJ2-2; D unresolved. In germline, CDR1 is SGHRS, CDR2 YFSETQ. The CDR3 spans 14 residues. The ends were cut back, 6 bases at V and 2 bases at J, with 11 bases in the middle. For the CDR3, the DNA is TGCGCCAGCACGAATCCGGGTAACACCGGGGAGCTGTTTTTT. The encoded protein is CASTNPGNTGELFF.

This clone occurred a few times. V is TRBV7-2 and J is TRBJ2-7; 10 positions agree with TRBD1. The CDR3 consists of 15 residues. The junction had 4 bases not matched to a gene; V was cut back by 3 bases and J by 2 bases. CDR1 is SGHTA, CDR2 FQGNSA, per germline. CDR3 loop: CASSLGQGSTYEQYF. In DNA form, the CDR3 reads TGTGCCAGCAGCTTGGGACAGGGGTCAACCTACGAGCAGTACTTC.

The gene calls are TRBV7-9 and TRBJ1-2; 9 bases fit TRBD1. The CDR3 sequence is 16 residues long. The V and J ends lost 4 bases and 4 bases, in that order; junction bases with no gene match: 10. Germline CDR1 is SEHNR and CDR2 is FQNEAQ (reference sequence). CDR3 nucleotide sequence: TGTGCCAGCAGCTCTTTGGACAGGGGCGATGGCTATGGCTACACCTTC. Protein product: CASSSLDRGDGYGYTF.

The chain couples TRBV5-1 to TRBJ1-2; 8 bases fit TRBD1. Trimming removed 4 bases from V and 12 bases from J; junction bases left unmatched: 11. The CDR3 is 13 amino acids. Germline loops: CDR1 SGHRS, CDR2 YFSETQ. The CDR3 coding sequence is TGCGCCAGCAGCCTGGCAGGGGGCCCTGAAAACACCTTC. This translates into CASSLAGGPENTF. Complete variable domain (other parts from reference TRBV5-1 and TRBJ1-2): KAGVTQTPRYLIKTRGQQVTLSCSPISGHRSVSWYQQTPGQGLQFLFEYFSETQRNKGNFPGRFSGRQFSNSRSEMNVSTLELGDSALYLCASSLAGGPENTFGSGTRLTVV.

The CDR3 region has the DNA TGTGCCAGCAGTTACGGGAGGGCCACAGATACGCAGTATTTT. This encodes CASSYGRATDTQYF. V gene TRBV6-5 combines with J gene TRBJ2-3; 7 positions match TRBD2. This CDR3 is 14 amino acids long. V lost 2 bases to trimming and J lost 2 bases; unmatched junction nucleotides: 1. The germline gives CDR1 MNHEY, CDR2 SVGAGI.

V and J are TRBV30 and TRBJ2-1; 7 bases map to TRBD1. In germline, CDR1 is GTSNPN, CDR2 SVGIG (reference sequence). CDR3 length equals 11 residues. V shed 4 bases, J shed 6 bases, and the junction held 0 bases outside the gene matches. CDR3 nucleotides: TGTGCCTGGACAGGGGGCAATGAGCAGTTCTTC. Translation: CAWTGGNEQFF.

About this clone itself: One end of the junction fails to match germline, which may point to a read error. The chain couples TRBV7-7 to TRBJ2-1; D unresolved. The CDR3 sequence is 14 residues long. Germline V gene lookup returns CDR1 SSHAT and CDR2 FNYEAQ (reference sequence). CDR3 nucleotides: TGTGCTAGCAGCTTAGGAGCCCAGGCTCAGGAGCAGTTCTTC. It is translated as CASSLGAQAQEQFF.

This clone was observed a handful of times. The chain uses TRBV11-2 and TRBJ2-3, with 15 nucleotides matching TRBD2. V lost 1 base, J lost 4 bases, and 0 bases stayed unmatched. The CDR3 totals 16 residues. Germline V CDR1 and CDR2: SGHAT, FQNNGV. The CDR3 DNA follows: TGTGCCAGCAGCTTAGGGACTAGCGGGAGGGCAGATACGCAGTATTTT. Translating gives CASSLGTSGRADTQYF.

This chain uses TRBV7-2 with TRBJ2-6; TRBD1 aligns across 9 bases. The germline V gene has CDR1 SGHTA and CDR2 FQGNSA. This CDR3 spans 17 amino acids. The J segment lost 0 bases and the V segment lost 4 bases, leaving 4 bases of the junction unmatched. CDR3 coding DNA: TGTGCCAGCAGCTACGGACAGGGGAGCTCTGGGGCCAACGTCCTGACTTTC. As protein: CASSYGQGSSGANVLTF. The whole variable domain, remainder taken from reference TRBV7-2 and TRBJ2-6, is GAGVSQSPSNKVTEKGKDVELRCDPISGHTALYWYRQSLGQGLEFLIYFQGNSAPDKSGLPSDRFSAERTGGSVSTLTIQRTQQEDSAVYLCASSYGQGSSGANVLTFGAGSRLTVL.

The chain links TRBV28 to TRBJ2-4, with D tentatively TRBD1 (7 bases). CDR3 length: 11 amino acids. Trimming left V 7 bases short and J 13 bases short, with 14 bases between. CDR1 is MDHEN, CDR2 SYDVKM, per germline. DNA for the CDR3: TGTGCCAGCAACGTGGGGGGACAGCAGTACTTC. Translated: CASNVGGQQYF.

The chain employs TRBV2 and TRBJ2-4; 9 bases are shared with TRBD1. V dropped 10 bases and J dropped 9; count of bases not matched to a gene: 7. The germline gives CDR1 SNHLY, CDR2 FYNNEI. This CDR3 region has 12 residues. This CDR3 is CATRGTGSIQYF. The DNA for the CDR3 is TGTGCCACCCGCGGGACAGGGTCCATTCAGTACTTC.

This chain uses TRBV11-1 with TRBJ2-1; D gene ambiguous. This CDR3 region has 12 residues. Per the germline V gene, CDR1 is SGHAT and CDR2 is FQDESV (reference sequence). Trimming cost V 1 base and J 7 bases, with 5 bases left between them. The CDR3, as DNA: TGTGCCAGCAGCTTAGATCGGAATGAGCAGTTCTTC. Its translation is CASSLDRNEQFF. The whole variable domain, filled in from reference TRBV11-1 and TRBJ2-1, reads EAEVAQSPRYKITEKSQAVAFWCDPISGHATLYWYRQILGQGPELLVQFQDESVVDDSQLPKDRFSAERLKGVDSTLKIQPAELGDSAMYLCASSLDRNEQFFGPGTRLTVL.

This sequence joins TRBV7-5 and TRBJ2-3; TRBD2, the table's D call, lacks a check against the DNA. TRBV7-5 has pseudogene status. This CDR3 has 15 amino acids. CDR3 nucleotides: TGTGCCAGAAGCTTAGCCCGGGACTTAACAGATACGCAGTATTTT. This codes for CARSLARDLTDTQYF.

The rearrangement uses TRBV9 and TRBJ2-3, with D possibly being TRBD2 (6 bases). Trimming left V 4 bases short and J 0 bases short, with 18 bases between. Germline values: CDR1 SGDLS, CDR2 YYNGEE. The CDR3 contains 17 residues. CDR3 coding DNA: TGTGCCAGCAGCACCCCGGGACTGGAGTTTAGCACAGATACGCAGTATTTT. Translation gives CASSTPGLEFSTDTQYF.

The chain joins TRBV18 to TRBJ1-1; 9 nucleotides line up with TRBD1. V dropped 4 bases and J dropped 9; count of bases not matched to a gene: 9. CDR1 and CDR2 from the germline V gene are KGHSH and LQKENI. The CDR3 length is 14 residues. The CDR3 region is CASSHPGQGLKAFF. The CDR3 DNA reads TGTGCCAGCTCACACCCGGGACAGGGCCTTAAAGCTTTCTTT.

This clone appeared a single time. The rearrangement joins TRBV7-9 to TRBJ1-1; D gene ambiguous. Trimming shortened V by 8 bases and J by 1 base, and 8 bases separated the two germline ends. CDR1 and CDR2 from the germline V gene are SEHNR and FQNEAQ (reference sequence). The CDR3 contains 12 residues. CDR3 DNA sequence: TGTGCCAGCGGTAACAGGAACACTGAAGCTTTCTTT. Residues: CASGNRNTEAFF.

This chain uses TRBV28 with TRBJ1-1; the D is unclear. This CDR3 comprises 14 residues. Trimming removed 4 bases at V and 11 bases at J, with 20 bases between. The V gene's germline CDR1 is MDHEN and CDR2 SYDVKM. CDR3 amino acids: CASSSPGGSHGAFF. The CDR3 bases are TGTGCCAGCAGTTCTCCCGGCGGGTCCCATGGGGCTTTCTTT.

The chain combines TRBV28 with TRBJ1-2; 8 bases line up with TRBD1. The CDR3 is 14 amino acids. CDR1 is MDHEN, CDR2 SYDVKM, per germline. With V trimmed by 5 bases and J by 2 bases, 4 bases remained unmatched. The CDR3 nucleotides read TGTGCCAGCAGTGGACAGGGTCTGAACTATGGCTACACCTTC. Amino acid sequence: CASSGQGLNYGYTF.

The V gene is TRBV29-1, the J gene TRBJ2-7; D possibly corresponds to TRBD1 (6 bases). In germline, CDR1 is SQVTM, CDR2 ANQGSEA. Trimming shortened V by 6 bases and J by 6 bases, and 21 bases separated the two germline ends. The CDR3 loop spans 14 amino acids. CDR3 residues: CSVNQGSGPGEQYF. The CDR3 nucleotides read TGCAGCGTGAACCAGGGGTCAGGTCCGGGCGAGCAGTACTTC.

The gene calls are TRBV29-1 and TRBJ2-1, with TRBD1 matching 8 bases. This CDR3 is built from 14 residues. The V gene end was trimmed by 6 bases and the J gene end by 3 bases; junction bases not matched to a gene: 7. The germline V gene encodes CDR1 SQVTM and CDR2 ANQGSEA. The CDR3: CSVARGLRYNEQFF. In DNA, the CDR3 is TGCAGCGTCGCCAGGGGGCTTCGCTACAATGAGCAGTTCTTC.

The CDR3 sequence is CASPLIRYEQYF. CDR3 in DNA: TGTGCCAGCCCCCTTATTAGATACGAGCAGTACTTC. The gene calls are TRBV27 and TRBJ2-7, with D unclear. CDR1 MNHEY and CDR2 SMNVEV come from the germline V gene (reference sequence). This CDR3 comprises 12 residues. V gave up 8 bases and J gave up 4 bases, with 12 bases separating them.

This clone was detected only once. The rearrangement links TRBV28 to TRBJ1-4; 11 bases map to TRBD1. Looked up from germline, CDR1 is MDHEN and CDR2 is SYDVKM. The V segment lost 6 bases and the J segment 12 bases; nucleotides outside the gene matches: 9. The CDR3 has 14 residues. The CDR3 coding sequence is TGTGCCAGCAGCCAAGGGACAGGGGGTATAGAACTGTTTTTT. This translates into CASSQGTGGIELFF.

The chain links TRBV15 to TRBJ1-1; 9 positions agree with TRBD1. CDR1 is LNHNV, CDR2 YYDKDF, per germline (reference sequence). With V trimmed by 3 bases and J by 1 base, 6 bases remained unmatched. There are 16 residues in the CDR3. The CDR3 DNA reads TGTGCCACCAGCAGGGGACAGGGAACGTCGAACACTGAAGCTTTCTTT. Translating gives CATSRGQGTSNTEAFF.

The chain carries TRBV28 and TRBJ2-7; D might be TRBD1 (6 bases). This CDR3 has 15 amino acids. Germline-derived CDR1 and CDR2 are MDHEN and SYDVKM. The V end lost 2 bases, the J end lost 3 bases, and 14 bases lay between the germline ends. DNA for the CDR3: TGTGCCAGCAGTTTAGTTTTGGGGGCCGTCTACGAGCAGTACTTC. Translated, it gives CASSLVLGAVYEQYF.